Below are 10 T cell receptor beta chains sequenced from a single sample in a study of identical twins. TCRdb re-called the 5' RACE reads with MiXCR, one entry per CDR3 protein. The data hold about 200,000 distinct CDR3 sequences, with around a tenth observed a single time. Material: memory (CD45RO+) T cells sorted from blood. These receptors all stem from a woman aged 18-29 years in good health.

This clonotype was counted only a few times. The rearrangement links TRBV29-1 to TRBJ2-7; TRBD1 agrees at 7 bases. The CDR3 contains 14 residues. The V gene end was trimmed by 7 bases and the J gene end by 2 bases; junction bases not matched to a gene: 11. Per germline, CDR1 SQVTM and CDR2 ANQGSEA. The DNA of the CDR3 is TGCAGCGCTCGGACAGGCCAATACACCTACGAGCAGTACTTC. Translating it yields CSARTGQYTYEQYF.

CDR3 nucleotides: TGTGCCAGCAGCTTAGTTCAGGGATTGACTGAAGCTTTCTTT. Translating it yields CASSLVQGLTEAFF. The V gene is TRBV7-2, the J gene TRBJ1-1, with D perhaps TRBD1 (5 bases). There are 14 residues in the CDR3. The V gene lost 1 base and the J gene lost 5 bases, with 11 bases spanning the gap. In germline, CDR1 is SGHTA, CDR2 FQGNSA.

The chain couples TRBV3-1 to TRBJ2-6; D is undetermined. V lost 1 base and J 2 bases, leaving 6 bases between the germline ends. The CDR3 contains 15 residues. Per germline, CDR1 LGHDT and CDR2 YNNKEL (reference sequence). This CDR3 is CASSQGGTGANVLTF. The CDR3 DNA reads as TGTGCCAGCAGCCAAGGTGGGACTGGGGCCAACGTCCTGACTTTC.

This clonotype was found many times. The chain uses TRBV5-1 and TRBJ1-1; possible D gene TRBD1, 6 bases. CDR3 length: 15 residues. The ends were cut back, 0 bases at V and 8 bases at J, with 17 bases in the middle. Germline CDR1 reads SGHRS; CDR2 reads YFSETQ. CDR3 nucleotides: TGCGCCAGCAGCTTGGCCGTGGCGGCAGGGGCCGAAGCTTTCTTT. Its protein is CASSLAVAAGAEAFF.

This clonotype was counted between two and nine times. This CDR3 reads CASSQEIYRVGNEKLFF. The CDR3 DNA is TGTGCCAGCAGCCAAGAGATTTACAGGGTCGGGAATGAAAAACTGTTTTTT. The genes are TRBV3-1 and TRBJ1-4; maybe TRBD1 (6 bases). V lost 0 bases, J lost 5 bases, and 16 bases lay in between. This CDR3 comprises 17 residues. Germline CDR1 and CDR2: LGHDT and YNNKEL (reference sequence).

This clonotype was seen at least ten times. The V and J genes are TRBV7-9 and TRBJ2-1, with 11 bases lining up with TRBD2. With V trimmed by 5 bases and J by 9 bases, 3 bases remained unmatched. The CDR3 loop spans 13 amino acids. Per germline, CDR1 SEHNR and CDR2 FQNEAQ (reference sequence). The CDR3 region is CASSPGTSGEQFF. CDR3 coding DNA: TGTGCCAGCAGCCCCGGGACTAGCGGTGAGCAGTTCTTC.

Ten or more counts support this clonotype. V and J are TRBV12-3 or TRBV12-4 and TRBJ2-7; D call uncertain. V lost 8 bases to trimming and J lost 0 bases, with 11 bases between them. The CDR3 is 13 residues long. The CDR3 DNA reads TGTGCCAGCGGCAACGACAACTCCTACGAGCAGTACTTC. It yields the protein CASGNDNSYEQYF.

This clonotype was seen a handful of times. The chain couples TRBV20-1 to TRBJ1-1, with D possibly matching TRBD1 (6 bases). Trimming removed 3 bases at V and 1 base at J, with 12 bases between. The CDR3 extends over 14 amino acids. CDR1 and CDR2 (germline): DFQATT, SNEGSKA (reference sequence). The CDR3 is CSASPGGPNTEAFF. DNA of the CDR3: TGCAGTGCTAGCCCCGGGGGGCCGAACACTGAAGCTTTCTTT.

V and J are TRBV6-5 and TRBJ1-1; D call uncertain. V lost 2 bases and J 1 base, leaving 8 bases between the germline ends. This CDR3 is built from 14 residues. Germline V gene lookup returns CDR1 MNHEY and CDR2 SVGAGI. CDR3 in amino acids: CASSYQVRNTEAFF. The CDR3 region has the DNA TGTGCCAGCAGTTACCAGGTTAGGAACACTGAAGCTTTCTTT.

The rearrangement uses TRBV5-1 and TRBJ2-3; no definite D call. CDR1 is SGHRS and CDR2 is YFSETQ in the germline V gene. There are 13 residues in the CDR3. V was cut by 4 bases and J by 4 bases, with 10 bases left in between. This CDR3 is CASSPFSADTQYF. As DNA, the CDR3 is TGCGCCAGCAGCCCCTTTAGTGCAGATACGCAGTATTTT.